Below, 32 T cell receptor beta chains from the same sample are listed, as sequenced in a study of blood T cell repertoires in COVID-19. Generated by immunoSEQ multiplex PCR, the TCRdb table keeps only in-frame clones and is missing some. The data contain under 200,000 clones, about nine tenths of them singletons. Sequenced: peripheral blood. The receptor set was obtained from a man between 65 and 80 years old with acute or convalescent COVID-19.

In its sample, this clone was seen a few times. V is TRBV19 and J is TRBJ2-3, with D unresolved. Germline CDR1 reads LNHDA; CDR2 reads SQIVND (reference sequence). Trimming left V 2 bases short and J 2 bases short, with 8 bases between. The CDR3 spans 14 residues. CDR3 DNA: TGTGCCAGTAGTATATCAGGCCCCACAGATACGCAGTATTTT. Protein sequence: CASSISGPTDTQYF.

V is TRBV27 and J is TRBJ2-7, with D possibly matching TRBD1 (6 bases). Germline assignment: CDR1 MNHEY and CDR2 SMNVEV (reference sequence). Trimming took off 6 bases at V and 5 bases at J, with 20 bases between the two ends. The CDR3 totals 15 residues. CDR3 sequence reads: CASRSPSQGFHEQYF. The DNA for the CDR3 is TGTGCCAGCAGGTCGCCATCACAGGGTTTTCACGAGCAGTACTTC.

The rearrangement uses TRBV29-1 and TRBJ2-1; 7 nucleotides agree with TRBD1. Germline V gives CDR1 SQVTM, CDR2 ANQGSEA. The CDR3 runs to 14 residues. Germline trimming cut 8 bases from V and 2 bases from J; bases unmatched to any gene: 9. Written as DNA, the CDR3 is TGCAGCTCTTTAGGGGGCCTACCCTACAATGAGCAGTTCTTC. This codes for CSSLGGLPYNEQFF.

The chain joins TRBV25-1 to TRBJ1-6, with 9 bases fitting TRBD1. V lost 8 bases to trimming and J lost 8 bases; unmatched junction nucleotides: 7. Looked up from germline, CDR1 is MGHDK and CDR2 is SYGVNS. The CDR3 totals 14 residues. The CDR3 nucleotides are TGTGCCAGCTTTCAGACAGGGGGGGATTCACCCCTCCACTTT. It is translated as CASFQTGGDSPLHF.

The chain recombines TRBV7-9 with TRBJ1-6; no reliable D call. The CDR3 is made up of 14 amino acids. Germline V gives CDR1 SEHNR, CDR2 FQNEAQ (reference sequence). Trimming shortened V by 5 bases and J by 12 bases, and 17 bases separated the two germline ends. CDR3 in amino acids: CASSPPGPARPLHF. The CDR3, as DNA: TGTGCCAGCAGCCCGCCGGGTCCCGCAAGACCCCTCCACTTT.

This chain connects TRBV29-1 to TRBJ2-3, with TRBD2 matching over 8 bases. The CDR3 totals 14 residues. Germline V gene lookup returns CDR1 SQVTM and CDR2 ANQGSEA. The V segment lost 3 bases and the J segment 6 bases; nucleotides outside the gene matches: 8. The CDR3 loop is CSVEGAGGLDTQYF. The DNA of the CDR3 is TGCAGCGTTGAGGGCGCGGGGGGCCTTGATACGCAGTATTTT.

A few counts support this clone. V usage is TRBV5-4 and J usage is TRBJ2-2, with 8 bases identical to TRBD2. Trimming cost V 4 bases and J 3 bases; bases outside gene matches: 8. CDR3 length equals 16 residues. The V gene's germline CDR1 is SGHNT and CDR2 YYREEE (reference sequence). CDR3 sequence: CASSALAGGHTGELFF. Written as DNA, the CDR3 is TGTGCCAGCAGCGCTCTGGCGGGGGGCCACACCGGGGAGCTGTTTTTT.

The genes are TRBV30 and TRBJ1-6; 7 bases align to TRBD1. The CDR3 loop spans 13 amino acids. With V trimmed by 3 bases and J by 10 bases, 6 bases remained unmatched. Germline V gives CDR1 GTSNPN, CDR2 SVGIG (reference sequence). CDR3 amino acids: CAWRKGTASPLHF. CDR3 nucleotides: TGTGCCTGGAGGAAAGGGACAGCCTCACCCCTCCACTTT.

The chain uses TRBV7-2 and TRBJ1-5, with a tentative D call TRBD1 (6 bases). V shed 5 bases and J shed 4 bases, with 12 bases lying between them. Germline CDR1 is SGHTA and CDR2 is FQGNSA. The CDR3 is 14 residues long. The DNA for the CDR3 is TGTGCCAGCAGCCTACAGGGAATGAATCAGCCCCAGCATTTT. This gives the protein CASSLQGMNQPQHF.

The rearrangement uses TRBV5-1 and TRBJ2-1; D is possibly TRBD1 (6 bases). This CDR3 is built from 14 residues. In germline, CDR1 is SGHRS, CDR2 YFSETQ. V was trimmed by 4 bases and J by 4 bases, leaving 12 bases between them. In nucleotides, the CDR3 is TGCGCCAGCAGCGAATCAGGGGCATACAATGAGCAGTTCTTC. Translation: CASSESGAYNEQFF.

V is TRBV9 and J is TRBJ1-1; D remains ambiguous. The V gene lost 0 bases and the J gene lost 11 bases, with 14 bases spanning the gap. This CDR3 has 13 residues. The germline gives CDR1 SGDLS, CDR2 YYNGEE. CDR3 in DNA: TGTGCCAGCAGCGTAGCTACGGGAGGGCGGGCTTTCTTT. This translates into CASSVATGGRAFF.

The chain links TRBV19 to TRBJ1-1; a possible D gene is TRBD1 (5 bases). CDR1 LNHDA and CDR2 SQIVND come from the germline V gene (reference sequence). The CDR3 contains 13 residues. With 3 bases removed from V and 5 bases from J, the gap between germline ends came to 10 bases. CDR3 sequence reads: CASSIWGETEAFF. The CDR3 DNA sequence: TGTGCCAGTAGTATCTGGGGGGAGACTGAAGCTTTCTTT.

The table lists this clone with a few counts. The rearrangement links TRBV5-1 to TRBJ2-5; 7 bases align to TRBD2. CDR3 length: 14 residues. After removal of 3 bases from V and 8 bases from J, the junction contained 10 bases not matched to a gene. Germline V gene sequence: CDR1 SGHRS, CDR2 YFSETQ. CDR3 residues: CASSWGGRGDTQYF. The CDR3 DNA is TGCGCCAGCAGCTGGGGGGGACGGGGTGACACCCAGTACTTC.

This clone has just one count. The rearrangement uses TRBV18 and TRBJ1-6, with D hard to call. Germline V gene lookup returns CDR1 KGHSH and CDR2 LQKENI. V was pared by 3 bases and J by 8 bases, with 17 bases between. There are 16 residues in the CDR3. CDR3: CASSPGPWALDSPLHF. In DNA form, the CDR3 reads TGTGCCAGCTCACCTGGTCCGTGGGCCCTGGATTCACCCCTCCACTTT.

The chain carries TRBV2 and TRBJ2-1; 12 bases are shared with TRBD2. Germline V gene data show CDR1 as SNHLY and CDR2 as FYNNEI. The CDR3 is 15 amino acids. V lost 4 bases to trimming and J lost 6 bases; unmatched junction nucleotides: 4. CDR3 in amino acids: CASSASGRASNEQFF. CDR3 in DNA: TGTGCCAGCAGTGCTAGCGGGAGGGCGTCCAATGAGCAGTTCTTC.

DNA for the CDR3: TGTGCCAGTAGTATAGATCGAGGGTACAATGAGCAGTTCTTC. Translation gives CASSIDRGYNEQFF. The chain recombines TRBV19 with TRBJ2-1; D may be TRBD2 (5 bases). The CDR3 has 14 amino acids. Germline loops: CDR1 LNHDA, CDR2 SQIVND (reference sequence). The germline V and J ends were trimmed by 0 bases and 4 bases, with 7 bases remaining between them.

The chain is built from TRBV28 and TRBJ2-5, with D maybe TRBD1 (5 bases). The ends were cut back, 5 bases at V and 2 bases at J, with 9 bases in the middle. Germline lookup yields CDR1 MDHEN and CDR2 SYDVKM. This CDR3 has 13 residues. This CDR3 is CASSTDSQETQYF. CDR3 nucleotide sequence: TGTGCCAGCAGTACCGACAGTCAAGAGACCCAGTACTTC.

CDR3 sequence: CASSQTGTDTQYF. The CDR3 DNA reads as TGTGCCAGCAGCCAGACAGGGACGGATACGCAGTATTTT. The chain links TRBV2 to TRBJ2-3, with 7 bases aligning to TRBD1. CDR1 SNHLY and CDR2 FYNNEI come from the germline V gene. Trimming at V came to 6 bases and at J to 6 bases, leaving 6 bases not matched to a gene. The CDR3 totals 13 residues.

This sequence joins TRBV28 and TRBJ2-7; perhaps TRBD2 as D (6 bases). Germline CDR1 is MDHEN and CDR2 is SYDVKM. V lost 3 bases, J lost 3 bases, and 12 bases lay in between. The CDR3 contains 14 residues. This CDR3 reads CASSFMGGGYEQYF. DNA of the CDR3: TGTGCCAGCAGTTTCATGGGAGGAGGCTACGAGCAGTACTTC.

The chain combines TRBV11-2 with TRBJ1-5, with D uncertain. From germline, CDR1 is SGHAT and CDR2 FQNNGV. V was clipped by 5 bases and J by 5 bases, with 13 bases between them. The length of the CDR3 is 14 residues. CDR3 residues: CASSGRQVHQPQHF. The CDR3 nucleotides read TGTGCCAGCAGCGGTCGACAAGTTCATCAGCCCCAGCATTTT. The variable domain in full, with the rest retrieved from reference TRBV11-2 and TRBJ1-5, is EAGVAQSPRYKIIEKRQSVAFWCNPISGHATLYWYQQILGQGPKLLIQFQNNGVVDDSQLPKDRFSAERLKGVDSTLKIQPAKLEDSAVYLCASSGRQVHQPQHFGDGTRLSIL.

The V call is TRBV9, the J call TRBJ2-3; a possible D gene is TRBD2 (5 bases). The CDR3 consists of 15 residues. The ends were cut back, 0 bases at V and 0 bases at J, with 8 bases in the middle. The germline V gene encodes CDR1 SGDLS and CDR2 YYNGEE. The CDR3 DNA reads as TGTGCCAGCAGCGTAGGCGGGTCTAGCACAGATACGCAGTATTTT. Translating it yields CASSVGGSSTDTQYF.

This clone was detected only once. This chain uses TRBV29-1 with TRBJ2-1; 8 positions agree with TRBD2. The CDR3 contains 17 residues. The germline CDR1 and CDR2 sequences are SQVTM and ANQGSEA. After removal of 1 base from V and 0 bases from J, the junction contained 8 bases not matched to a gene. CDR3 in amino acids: CSVEGGGFPFSYNEQFF. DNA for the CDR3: TGCAGCGTTGAAGGCGGGGGGTTCCCCTTCTCCTACAATGAGCAGTTCTTC.

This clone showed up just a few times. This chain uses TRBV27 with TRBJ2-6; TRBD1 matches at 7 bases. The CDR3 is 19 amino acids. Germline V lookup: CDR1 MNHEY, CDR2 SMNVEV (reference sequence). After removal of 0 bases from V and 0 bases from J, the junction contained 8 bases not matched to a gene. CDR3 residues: CASSLSLDRDSSGANVLTF. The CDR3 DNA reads TGTGCCAGCAGTTTATCTCTCGACAGGGATAGCTCTGGGGCCAACGTCCTGACTTTC.

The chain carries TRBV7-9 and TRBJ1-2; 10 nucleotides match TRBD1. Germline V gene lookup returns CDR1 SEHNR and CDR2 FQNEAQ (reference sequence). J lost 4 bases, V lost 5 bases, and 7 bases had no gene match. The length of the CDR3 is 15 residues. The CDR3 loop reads CASSQPGTGAYGYTF. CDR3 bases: TGTGCCAGCAGCCAGCCCGGGACAGGGGCCTATGGCTACACCTTC. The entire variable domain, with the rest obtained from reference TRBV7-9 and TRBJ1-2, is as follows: DTGVSQNPRHKITKRGQNVTFRCDPISEHNRLYWYRQTLGQGPEFLTYFQNEAQLEKSRLLSDRFSAERPKGSFSTLEIQRTEQGDSAMYLCASSQPGTGAYGYTFGSGTRLTVV.

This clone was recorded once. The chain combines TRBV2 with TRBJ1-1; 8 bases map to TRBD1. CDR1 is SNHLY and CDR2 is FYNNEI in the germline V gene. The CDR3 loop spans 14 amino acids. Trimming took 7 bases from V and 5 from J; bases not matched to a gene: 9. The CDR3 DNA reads TGTGCCAGCAACTTACAGGGGGAAGGGACTGAAGCTTTCTTT. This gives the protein CASNLQGEGTEAFF.

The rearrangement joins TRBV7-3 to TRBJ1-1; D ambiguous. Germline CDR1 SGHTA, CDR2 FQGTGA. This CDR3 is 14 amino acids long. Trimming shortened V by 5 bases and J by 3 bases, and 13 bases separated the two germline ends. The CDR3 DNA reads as TGTGCCAGCAGCCAGACCGCGCGGGACACTGAAGCTTTCTTT. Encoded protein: CASSQTARDTEAFF.

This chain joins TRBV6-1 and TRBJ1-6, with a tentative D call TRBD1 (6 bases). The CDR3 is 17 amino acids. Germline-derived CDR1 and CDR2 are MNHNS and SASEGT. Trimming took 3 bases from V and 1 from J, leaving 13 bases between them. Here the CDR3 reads CASSDRGGGSYNSPLHF. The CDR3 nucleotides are TGTGCCAGCAGTGATCGGGGAGGGGGTTCCTATAATTCACCCCTCCACTTT.

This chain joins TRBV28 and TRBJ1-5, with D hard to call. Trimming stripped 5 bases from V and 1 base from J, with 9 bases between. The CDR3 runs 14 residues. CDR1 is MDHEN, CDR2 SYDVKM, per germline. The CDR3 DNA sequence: TGTGCCAGCAGTCCACTTTACAGCAATCAGCCCCAGCATTTT. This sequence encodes CASSPLYSNQPQHF.

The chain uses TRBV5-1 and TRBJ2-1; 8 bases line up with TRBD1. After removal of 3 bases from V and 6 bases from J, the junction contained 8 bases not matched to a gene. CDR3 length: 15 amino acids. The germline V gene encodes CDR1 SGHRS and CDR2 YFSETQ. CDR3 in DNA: TGCGCCAGCAGCTCTCTGACAGGGGTGCGCAATGAGCAGTTCTTC. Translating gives CASSSLTGVRNEQFF.

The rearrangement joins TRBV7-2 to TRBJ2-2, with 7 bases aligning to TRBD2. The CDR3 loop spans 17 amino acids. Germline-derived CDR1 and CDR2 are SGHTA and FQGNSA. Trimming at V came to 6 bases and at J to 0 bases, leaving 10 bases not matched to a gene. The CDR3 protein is CASSPRLATTNTGELFF. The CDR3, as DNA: TGTGCCAGCAGTCCCCGACTAGCCACCACGAACACCGGGGAGCTGTTTTTT.

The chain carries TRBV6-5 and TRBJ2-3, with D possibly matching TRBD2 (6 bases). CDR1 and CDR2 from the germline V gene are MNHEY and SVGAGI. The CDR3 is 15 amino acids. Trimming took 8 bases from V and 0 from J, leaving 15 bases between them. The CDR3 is CASALRGSSTDTQYF. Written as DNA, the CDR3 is TGTGCCAGCGCCCTCCGGGGGTCTAGCACAGATACGCAGTATTTT.

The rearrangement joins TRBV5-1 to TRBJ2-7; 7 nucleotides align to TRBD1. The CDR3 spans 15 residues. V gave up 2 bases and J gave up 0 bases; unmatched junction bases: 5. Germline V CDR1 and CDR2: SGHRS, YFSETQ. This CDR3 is CASSLGQALSYEQYF. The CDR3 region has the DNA TGCGCCAGCAGCTTAGGACAGGCGCTCTCCTACGAGCAGTACTTC.